The sequence of this TCR beta chain was determined in a study of OX40 agonist ivuxolimab in advanced cancers. Context from the whole study: The costimulatory receptor OX40 (CD134) was targeted by ivuxolimab, a fully human IgG2 agonistic monoclonal antibody. Intravenous ivuxolimab was administered to patients every 2 weeks at six dose levels: 0.01, 0.1, 0.3, 1.5, 3 and 10 mg/kg. Among the 52 dose-escalation patients, 19 had hepatocellular carcinoma, some 15 melanoma, 9 renal cell carcinoma and 9 head and neck cancer. A male proportion of around 83% and a mean age of approximately 62 years, ranging from about 20 to 80, were recorded for the dose-escalation cohort. Prior anti-PD-1, anti-PD-L1 or anti-CTLA-4 therapy was permitted, and 40% of dose-escalation patients had received checkpoint inhibitors. Three dose-escalation patients achieved partial responses, one with hepatocellular carcinoma and two with cutaneous melanoma. Peripheral TCRbeta sequencing aimed to test whether ivuxolimab altered TCR sequence diversity and caused clonal T-cell expansion. The paper reports the monotherapy dose-escalation portion (N of about 56 patients) of the phase I ivuxolimab trial.

This clone has just a few counts. Its antigen target is currently unknown. No base quality values were provided; no much bigger clone lies one nucleotide off. V was cut back by 7 bases and J by 1 base, leaving a gap of 25 bases between them. CDR1 MGHDK and CDR2 SYGVNS were looked up in the germline V gene. From cysteine to phenylalanine, the CDR3 is 18 amino acids long. Only the CDR3 part of the read is kept: 54 bases, read in frame from the first base. For sequencing of the TCRbeta CDR3 region, genomic DNA was extracted from the sorted cells. The immunoSEQ Assay was used to sequence the TCRbeta CDR3 regions. TCRdb's version of the immuneACCESS table is confined to in-frame rearrangements and falls short of the full clone set. An unresolved V gene accounts for under half of the shortfall where checked; the remainder is of unknown origin. The sample table records over 55,000 clones; 75% to 85% of these occur just once. Together, the top ten hold approximately 1.5% of the sample.

Broad study findings and their caveats: Partial responders in the 0.1-3.0 mg/kg groups had among the lowest normalized peripheral clonal expansion, especially among CD8+ T cells. The antigen specificity of the peripheral T cells that underwent clonal expansion was not determined. Low levels of normalized T-cell clonal expansion were also seen in some patients who did not respond. After ivuxolimab, expanded clones were on average more numerous among CD8+ T cells than among CD4+ T cells. At doses of 0.1 to 3.0 mg/kg, clonal expansion of both CD4+ and CD8+ blood T cells was observed from baseline to week 6.

The trial excluded patients who had a history of autoimmune disease or were on systemic immunosuppression. Peripheral blood for TCR sequencing was collected from all dose cohorts at baseline, on cycle 4 day 1, and on cycle 7 day 1. Samples came from an open-label, multicenter, first-in-human phase I dose-escalation trial of ivuxolimab. Adults with locally advanced or metastatic head and neck squamous cell, hepatocellular, melanoma or renal cell carcinoma were enrolled in the trial. Before TCR sequencing, CD4+ and CD8+ T cells were separately sorted from peripheral blood. This specimen was CD4+ or CD8+ T cells sorted from blood, taken in a trial of the OX40 agonist ivuxolimab. The clonotype was recovered from an adult with an advanced solid tumor such as melanoma, head and neck, liver or kidney cancer. In this chain, TRBV25-1 is recombined with TRBJ2-5, with the D gene uncertain. The CDR3 region has the sequence CASNKTETGSLGQETQYF. The nucleotide sequence reads TGTGCCAGCAACAAAACTGAGACCGGGTCCTTGGGCCAAGAGACCCAGTACTTC.